A single T cell receptor (beta chain) is shown here with its context. These data are taken from a study of blood T cell repertoires in COVID-19. Study background: Material from acute and convalescent COVID-19 was sourced from the United States, Italy and Spain.

The CDR3 has 13 residues. Trimming stripped 5 bases from V and 2 bases from J, with 9 bases between. CDR1 and CDR2 (germline): LNHDA, SQIVND (reference sequence). In the source study's methods: Estimation of nucleated cell counts was performed using reference gene primer amplification. Data came from immunoSEQ multiplex PCR; TCRdb stores just in-frame clones and leaves some out. Clonal size and the V and J genes are those of that table, whereas D and trimming came from the DNA. Of about 96,000 clones in the sample, around 85% were seen once. The V gene is TRBV19, the J gene TRBJ2-5, with D possibly matching TRBD1 (5 bases). The receptor comes from a woman in her fifties or sixties with acute or convalescent COVID-19. The sample consisted of peripheral blood. Written as DNA, the CDR3 is TGTGCCAGTAGTGCCCCAGGGCAAGAGACCCAGTACTTC. Protein sequence: CASSAPGQETQYF.